The 24 T cell receptor beta chains given below trace back to one sample, sequenced in a study of blood T cell repertoires in COVID-19. TCRdb's table, derived via immunoSEQ multiplex PCR, lists solely in-frame clones and lacks some. The profile shows hundreds of thousands of clones, approximately 90% of them singletons. The sequenced sample was PBMCs or T cells enriched from blood (not recorded which). These receptors were taken from a man in his forties or fifties who had recovered from COVID-19.

V and J are TRBV5-6 and TRBJ2-7, with 9 bases that match TRBD2. J gave up 5 bases and V 0 bases, and 3 bases lay outside the gene matches. From germline, CDR1 is SGHDT and CDR2 YYEEEE. CDR3 length: 14 residues. The CDR3 coding sequence is TGTGCCAGCAGCTTGGTTAGCGGGGGCAACGAGCAGTACTTC. Its protein is CASSLVSGGNEQYF.

The chain links TRBV6-2 or TRBV6-3 to TRBJ2-5; TRBD1 aligns across 9 bases. Germline values: CDR1 MNHEY, CDR2 SVGEGT. This CDR3 has 15 amino acids. After removal of 6 bases from V and 5 bases from J, the junction contained 10 bases not matched to a gene. CDR3 DNA sequence: TGTGCCAGCAGCCCTGGACAGGGGAGGGGGGAGACCCAGTACTTC. It translates to CASSPGQGRGETQYF.

This rearrangement joins TRBV10-3 to TRBJ2-7, with 9 positions matching TRBD1. V was pared by 8 bases and J by 4 bases, with 6 bases of the junction left unmatched. Germline loops: CDR1 ENHRY, CDR2 SYGVKD. The CDR3 runs to 13 residues. CDR3 in amino acids: CAIGSGTGYEQYF. CDR3 bases: TGTGCCATCGGCTCCGGGACAGGGTACGAGCAGTACTTC.

The rearrangement uses TRBV28 and TRBJ1-3, with TRBD1 matching over 7 bases. This CDR3 contains 15 residues. V shed 4 bases, J shed 4 bases, and the junction held 7 bases outside the gene matches. The germline CDR1 and CDR2 sequences are MDHEN and SYDVKM. The CDR3 sequence is CASSSRDSFGNTIYF. DNA for the CDR3: TGTGCCAGCAGTTCTCGGGACAGCTTCGGAAACACCATATATTTT.

This chain links TRBV28 with TRBJ1-5, with unresolved D. The V gene lost 3 bases and the J gene lost 4 bases, with 25 bases spanning the gap. In germline, CDR1 is MDHEN, CDR2 SYDVKM. The CDR3 contains 19 residues. DNA for the CDR3: TGTGCCAGCAGTTTTTTACCTGGAGAGGGTCTTATGTCGAATCAGCCCCAGCATTTT. Its protein product is CASSFLPGEGLMSNQPQHF.

The genes are TRBV19 and TRBJ2-7; 9 nucleotides align to TRBD1. Germline trimming cut 4 bases from V and 2 bases from J; bases unmatched to any gene: 12. This CDR3 is built from 17 residues. Germline CDR1 and CDR2: LNHDA and SQIVND (reference sequence). The CDR3 spells CASSTQKGTGPPYEQYF. In DNA form, the CDR3 reads TGTGCCAGTAGTACCCAGAAAGGGACAGGGCCTCCCTACGAGCAGTACTTC.

The chain employs TRBV2 and TRBJ2-2; D is possibly TRBD2 (5 bases). Trimming took off 10 bases at V and 1 base at J, with 13 bases between the two ends. The CDR3 has 14 amino acids. CDR1 and CDR2 (germline): SNHLY, FYNNEI. The chain's CDR3 is CATRGRVNTGELFF. In DNA form, the CDR3 reads TGTGCCACCCGTGGGCGGGTGAACACCGGGGAGCTGTTTTTT. Based on the CDR3 plus reference TRBV2 and TRBJ2-2, the full variable domain is EPEVTQTPSHQVTQMGQEVILRCVPISNHLYFYWYRQILGQKVEFLVSFYNNEISEKSEIFDDQFSVERPDGSNFTLKIRSTKLEDSAMYFCATRGRVNTGELFFGEGSRLTVL.

This CDR3 is CASSIGTSRAGYGYTF. CDR3 nucleotides: TGTGCCAGCAGCATTGGGACGAGCAGAGCGGGGTATGGCTACACCTTC. This sequence joins TRBV5-4 and TRBJ1-2; a weak D match, TRBD1 (5 bases). The germline V and J ends were trimmed by 4 bases and 5 bases, with 21 bases remaining between them. The CDR3 consists of 16 residues. CDR1 is SGHNT and CDR2 is YYREEE in the germline V gene (reference sequence).

The chain uses TRBV28 and TRBJ1-4; D is perhaps TRBD1 (5 bases). V was cut by 8 bases and J by 5 bases, with 12 bases left in between. Germline values: CDR1 MDHEN, CDR2 SYDVKM. CDR3 length: 13 residues. The CDR3: CASWRGLNEKLFF. The CDR3, as DNA: TGTGCCAGCTGGAGGGGCCTGAATGAAAAACTGTTTTTT.

The chain recombines TRBV6-5 with TRBJ2-3, with 7 bases that match TRBD2. Germline CDR1 is MNHEY and CDR2 is SVGAGI. V shed 5 bases and J 6 bases; nucleotides not matched to a gene: 8. This CDR3 contains 14 residues. Here the CDR3 DNA reads TGTGCCAGCAGTAACAAGCGGGGAGGGGATACGCAGTATTTT. The encoded protein is CASSNKRGGDTQYF.

The chain recombines TRBV9 with TRBJ1-1, with D tentatively TRBD1 (5 bases). V lost 4 bases, J lost 6 bases, and 16 bases lay in between. Germline V gives CDR1 SGDLS, CDR2 YYNGEE. The CDR3 loop spans 14 amino acids. This CDR3 is CASSPTAGLAEAFF. CDR3 sequence (DNA): TGTGCCAGCAGCCCGACTGCAGGGCTGGCTGAAGCTTTCTTT.

The chain combines TRBV5-1 with TRBJ1-4; TRBD1 matches 7 bases. Germline V gene data show CDR1 as SGHRS and CDR2 as YFSETQ. The CDR3 contains 13 residues. With 5 bases clipped from V and 8 bases from J, the junction kept 6 bases outside the gene matches. CDR3 DNA: TGCGCCAGCAGACAGGGGATCAACGAAAAACTGTTTTTT. This sequence encodes CASRQGINEKLFF.

The chain recombines TRBV6-2 or TRBV6-3 with TRBJ2-1, with 10 bases lining up with TRBD2. Losses at the gene ends were 6 bases for V and 5 bases for J; bases not matched to a gene: 10. Looked up from germline, CDR1 is MNHEY and CDR2 is SVGEGT. The CDR3 extends over 16 amino acids. This chain's CDR3 is CASSQLAGSRNNEQFF. For the CDR3, the DNA is TGTGCCAGCAGCCAACTAGCGGGATCTCGCAACAATGAGCAGTTCTTC.

The chain recombines TRBV2 with TRBJ2-5, with D possibly being TRBD2 (6 bases). The germline V and J ends were trimmed by 6 bases and 3 bases, with 11 bases remaining between them. The CDR3 runs 13 residues. Germline CDR1 and CDR2: SNHLY and FYNNEI. CDR3 residues: CASRARGEETQYF. CDR3 sequence (DNA): TGTGCCAGCAGAGCCCGCGGGGAAGAGACCCAGTACTTC.

V gene TRBV6-5 combines with J gene TRBJ1-1; D may be TRBD1 (6 bases). This CDR3 contains 15 residues. Germline V lookup: CDR1 MNHEY, CDR2 SVGAGI. The ends were cut back, 2 bases at V and 0 bases at J, with 10 bases in the middle. CDR3 sequence reads: CASSYAAGVNTEAFF. CDR3 nucleotides: TGTGCCAGCAGTTACGCGGCAGGGGTGAACACTGAAGCTTTCTTT.

The chain is built from TRBV5-6 and TRBJ2-3; 12 bases map to TRBD2. The germline gives CDR1 SGHDT, CDR2 YYEEEE. This CDR3 has 16 residues. Germline trimming cut 2 bases from V and 5 bases from J; bases unmatched to any gene: 6. The CDR3 bases are TGTGCCAGCAGCTTTAACCTAGCGGGAGGGGGAGATACGCAGTATTTT. As protein: CASSFNLAGGGDTQYF.

The chain links TRBV29-1 to TRBJ2-1; 8 positions agree with TRBD1. The CDR3 spans 13 residues. Germline values: CDR1 SQVTM, CDR2 ANQGSEA. V lost 7 bases to trimming and J lost 5 bases; unmatched junction nucleotides: 7. The chain's CDR3 is CSAGTGGDNEQFF. CDR3 nucleotide sequence: TGCAGCGCCGGGACAGGCGGGGACAATGAGCAGTTCTTC.

V is TRBV27 and J is TRBJ2-1, with TRBD2 identical over 10 bases. Germline V gene lookup returns CDR1 MNHEY and CDR2 SMNVEV (reference sequence). This CDR3 spans 19 amino acids. The V segment lost 0 bases and the J segment 0 bases; nucleotides outside the gene matches: 8. The CDR3 nucleotides read TGTGCCAGCAGTTTATCGGGCAGCGGGGGGGCGGGCTCCTACAATGAGCAGTTCTTC. The encoded protein is CASSLSGSGGAGSYNEQFF.

The chain joins TRBV19 to TRBJ1-5; TRBD1 is a possible D gene (6 bases). The CDR3 runs 16 residues. The germline CDR1 and CDR2 sequences are LNHDA and SQIVND (reference sequence). V was pared by 4 bases and J by 3 bases, with 16 bases between. The CDR3: CASSTLTGLVNQPQHF. The CDR3 nucleotides are TGTGCCAGTAGTACGCTGACAGGTCTTGTCAATCAGCCCCAGCATTTT.

The chain has TRBV7-2 and TRBJ2-5; no clear D gene. There are 13 residues in the CDR3. V dropped 1 base and J dropped 2 bases, with 5 bases sitting between them. Germline lookup yields CDR1 SGHTA and CDR2 FQGNSA. The CDR3 coding sequence is TGTGCCAGCAGCTTAGGTAGACAAGAGACCCAGTACTTC. Translating gives CASSLGRQETQYF.

This clone was seen once. This rearrangement joins TRBV3-1 (or the pseudogene TRBV3-2) to TRBJ2-4; TRBD2 matches 8 bases. V trimming: 0 bases; J trimming: 8 bases; junction bases outside the gene matches: 12. The germline CDR1 and CDR2 sequences are LGHDT and YNNKEL (reference sequence). This CDR3 is built from 17 residues. The CDR3 DNA reads as TGTGCCAGCAGCCAAGATATGGAGGGACTAGTGAGGGACATTCAGTACTTC. This encodes CASSQDMEGLVRDIQYF.

The count of this clone is one. V gene TRBV7-3 combines with J gene TRBJ2-5, with 7 bases lining up with TRBD2. The V and J ends lost 5 bases and 3 bases, in that order; junction bases with no gene match: 9. This CDR3 is 15 amino acids long. The germline V gene has CDR1 SGHTA and CDR2 FQGTGA. Here the CDR3 reads CASSPRGGWEETQYF. Written as DNA, the CDR3 is TGTGCCAGCAGCCCCCGGGGAGGGTGGGAAGAGACCCAGTACTTC. The complete variable domain, with remaining parts taken from reference TRBV7-3 and TRBJ2-5, reads GAGVSQTPSNKVTEKGKYVELRCDPISGHTALYWYRQSLGQGPEFLIYFQGTGAADDSGLPNDRFFAVRPEGSVSTLKIQRTERGDSAVYLCASSPRGGWEETQYFGPGTRLLVL.

The V call is TRBV5-1, the J call TRBJ2-5; weak D call: TRBD2 (7 bases). Germline CDR1 SGHRS, CDR2 YFSETQ. The CDR3 loop spans 16 amino acids. Trimming shortened V by 4 bases and J by 5 bases, and 21 bases separated the two germline ends. This CDR3 reads CASSPLGGGQRETQYF. The CDR3 bases are TGCGCCAGCAGCCCTCTGGGGGGGGGCCAACGGGAGACCCAGTACTTC.

The CDR3 sequence: CASRGQGILNTIYF. CDR3 coding DNA: TGTGCCAGCAGGGGACAGGGGATATTAAACACCATATATTTT. This rearrangement joins TRBV27 to TRBJ1-3; TRBD1 matches 10 bases. The germline gives CDR1 MNHEY, CDR2 SMNVEV (reference sequence). CDR3 size: 14 residues. V trimming: 6 bases; J trimming: 6 bases; junction bases outside the gene matches: 5.